This T cell receptor (beta chain) emerged from a study of OX40 agonist ivuxolimab in advanced cancers. V was clipped by 1 base and J by 1 base, with 7 bases between them. The CDR3 runs to 14 residues. CDR1 and CDR2 (germline): LNHDA, SQIVND (reference sequence). Libraries were prepared by immunoSEQ multiplex PCR; TCRdb keeps only in-frame clonotypes and omits some of them. This table holds approximately 70,000 clones, about 83% found once. This clonotype was sampled from an adult with an advanced solid tumor such as melanoma, head and neck, liver or kidney cancer. The sequencing used CD4+ or CD8+ T cells sorted from blood, collected in a trial of the OX40 agonist ivuxolimab. This chain connects TRBV19 to TRBJ2-5; D ambiguous. The CDR3 loop reads CASSIGASQETQYF. The CDR3 DNA reads TGTGCCAGTAGTATAGGAGCGAGCCAAGAGACCCAGTACTTC.